One T cell receptor (beta chain) is described in this entry. Its antigen remains undetermined. Base qualities are not recorded, but no much larger clone differs from it by a single base. The CDR3 regions of human TCRbeta chains were analyzed by immunosequencing. Regarding the original processing steps: Repertoire TCRs were matched against a reference library of SARS-CoV-2-specific TCRs generated with the MIRA antigen-specificity platform. Breadth was defined as the fraction of unique TCRs that were SARS-CoV-2-associated. Depth was defined as the fraction of total T cells that were SARS-CoV-2-associated. Using the MIRA data, each spike-specific TCR was mapped to the spike region that the TCR reacts to and placed in a CD4 or CD8 class. Log10-transformed breadth and depth values were compared by one-way ANOVA with Sidak's multiple comparisons tests. In TCRdb, the immuneACCESS table is reduced to in-frame sequences with V and J assigned. These tables do not hold every clone; where another copy was compared, an unresolved V gene accounts for under half, and the others remain unexplained. V, J and clone size are taken as reported in that table, and D and trimming were inferred from the DNA itself. The sample table lists approximately 110,000 clones, roughly nine tenths of them with a count of one. Of the sample, about 1.2% falls within the top ten clones.

This sample's time point label indicates: baseline before first vaccination. The vaccinee samples were drawn from two UK trials, COV001 and COV002, one of which was a single-blind randomized controlled phase 2/3 trial testing AZD1222 (ChAdOx1 nCoV-19) in healthy adults. Trial participant PBMC samples were collected at day 0 and day 28 after the second dose for TCRbeta chain sequencing. The record originates from a study of T cell responses to AZD1222 COVID-19 vaccine (dated by TCRdb to about 2021). With regard to the full study: AZD1222 recipients with second doses at about 4 weeks or about 12 weeks were pooled, because spike-specific TCR depth and breadth did not differ between schedules. TCR sequencing covered roughly 230 trial participants: 200 to 210 given two doses of AZD1222 and some 25 given two doses of MenACWY control vaccine. Trial participants were enrolled into age subgroups of 18-55, 56-69 and 70-plus years, which contained about 150, 27 and 61 TCR-sequenced participants, respectively.

CDR1 is given as SEHNR and CDR2 as FQNEAQ, both from the germline V gene (reference sequence). From the cysteine up to the phenylalanine, the CDR3 has a length of 12 residues. Only the CDR3 DNA stays, 36 bases, in frame from base 1. V drops 5 bases and J drops 5 bases, leaving 10 bases in between. Overall study results and their limits: Nearly half of unique spike-specific TCRs reportedly recognized epitopes outside regions mutated in the B.1.351 and B.1.1.7 variants. Because no day 14 peak-response samples were available, the repertoires could be characterized only after the peak T cell response. Conclusions about previously exposed vaccinees were limited because only six AZD1222 recipients were SARS-CoV-2 seropositive at baseline. In the small 56-69-year group, the increase in depth fell short of significance, most likely because of low power. The whole spike protein was spanned by vaccine-associated CD4 TCRs, and dominant responses were seen in regions 160-218 and 743-854. Most participants were white British and females outnumbered males, and the authors suggested that clonal diversity may have been underestimated. After two AZD1222 doses, both the breadth and the depth of spike-specific TCRs were significantly higher than at day 0 and than in MenACWY recipients.

The chain was built from TRBV7-9 and TRBJ2-7; TRBD2 is a weak D gene call, 5 bases matching. Sequencing used peripheral blood, obtained on day 0 of AZD1222 vaccination. This TCR was sampled from an adult in good health. DNA sequence: TGTGCCAGCAGCAAGACCGGGGACGAGCAGTACTTC. The translation is CASSKTGDEQYF. With all but the CDR3 taken from the reference TRBV7-9 and TRBJ2-7 genes, the full variable domain is: DTGVSQNPRHKITKRGQNVTFRCDPISEHNRLYWYRQTLGQGPEFLTYFQNEAQLEKSRLLSDRFSAERPKGSFSTLEIQRTEQGDSAMYLCASSKTGDEQYFGPGTRLTVT.